One sample yielded the 22 T cell receptor beta chains listed below, sequenced in a study of blood T cell repertoires in COVID-19. Here immunoSEQ multiplex PCR was the method, and the copy in TCRdb shows in-frame clones only, minus some. Among about 350,000 clones, less than 90% were seen once, and the ten largest hold approximately 0.93%. The sequenced sample was PBMCs or T cells enriched from blood (not recorded which). These receptors were taken from a woman aged 30 to 39 who had recovered from COVID-19.

V and J are TRBV7-2 and TRBJ1-1; possible D gene TRBD1, 6 bases. Germline V gives CDR1 SGHTA, CDR2 FQGNSA. V was clipped by 4 bases and J by 4 bases, with 16 bases between them. The CDR3 totals 15 residues. The CDR3 nucleotides read TGTGCCAGCAGCTCTTCAGGGGTTTCGGGCACTGAAGCTTTCTTT. Protein: CASSSSGVSGTEAFF. The full variable domain, completed using reference TRBV7-2 and TRBJ1-1, is GAGVSQSPSNKVTEKGKDVELRCDPISGHTALYWYRQSLGQGLEFLIYFQGNSAPDKSGLPSDRFSAERTGGSVSTLTIQRTQQEDSAVYLCASSSSGVSGTEAFFGQGTRLTVV.

The genes are TRBV28 and TRBJ1-1, with 7 bases aligning to TRBD1. Germline-derived CDR1 and CDR2 are MDHEN and SYDVKM. The CDR3 is 14 amino acids. V dropped 6 bases and J dropped 3; count of bases not matched to a gene: 7. The CDR3 region has the DNA TGTGCCAGCAGCCGACACAGGGGTCACACTGAAGCTTTCTTT. This codes for CASSRHRGHTEAFF.

This sequence joins TRBV4-3 and TRBJ1-2, with D possibly TRBD1 on 6 matching bases. Deletions cut 0 bases from V and 3 bases from J, with 14 bases between. CDR1 is LGHNA, CDR2 YSLEER, per germline. The CDR3 loop spans 16 amino acids. Written as DNA, the CDR3 is TGCGCCAGCAGCCAAGAGGCATCGGGGGGCGACTATGGCTACACCTTC. Translation gives CASSQEASGGDYGYTF.

The chain has TRBV5-1 and TRBJ2-1; 11 bases are shared with TRBD2. Germline V gives CDR1 SGHRS, CDR2 YFSETQ. V trimming: 4 bases; J trimming: 10 bases; junction bases outside the gene matches: 10. The CDR3 extends over 15 amino acids. The CDR3 loop is CASSTFSGGAEEQFF. The DNA of the CDR3 is TGCGCCAGCAGCACCTTTAGCGGGGGGGCGGAAGAGCAGTTCTTC. Supplemented by reference TRBV5-1 and TRBJ2-1, the full variable domain reads KAGVTQTPRYLIKTRGQQVTLSCSPISGHRSVSWYQQTPGQGLQFLFEYFSETQRNKGNFPGRFSGRQFSNSRSEMNVSTLELGDSALYLCASSTFSGGAEEQFFGPGTRLTVL.

This chain uses TRBV7-9 with TRBJ1-3, with D perhaps TRBD1 (6 bases). From germline, CDR1 is SEHNR and CDR2 FQNEAQ (reference sequence). Trimming removed 0 bases from V and 5 bases from J, with 11 bases in between. The CDR3 spans 15 residues. CDR3 DNA: TGTGCCAGCAGCTTAGCACAGGGTGCGAGAAACACCATATATTTT. Translating gives CASSLAQGARNTIYF.

This chain links TRBV6-5 with TRBJ1-5, with TRBD1 matching over 9 bases. This CDR3 spans 15 amino acids. In germline, CDR1 is MNHEY, CDR2 SVGAGI. V lost 0 bases to trimming and J lost 6 bases; unmatched junction nucleotides: 3. This CDR3 reads CASSYSGQGAQPQHF. The CDR3 nucleotides read TGTGCCAGCAGTTACTCGGGACAGGGTGCTCAGCCCCAGCATTTT.

V usage is TRBV7-9 and J usage is TRBJ2-3, with D perhaps matching TRBD2 (5 bases). This CDR3 region has 18 residues. In germline, CDR1 is SEHNR, CDR2 FQNEAQ (reference sequence). V was trimmed by 1 base and J by 1 base, leaving 18 bases between them. The CDR3 coding sequence is TGTGCCAGCAGCTTAGGGTTTTTAGAGGGCTGGGGCACAGATACGCAGTATTTT. Its translation: CASSLGFLEGWGTDTQYF.

This chain uses TRBV12-2 with TRBJ2-1; TRBD1, the table's D call, lacks a check against the DNA. TRBV12-2 is assigned pseudogene status. This CDR3 contains 13 residues. The CDR3 DNA follows: TGTGCAAGTCGCCACCCAGGGGCCCCCCCTCAGTTCTTC. This sequence encodes CASRHPGAPPQFF.

The chain links TRBV3-1 (or the pseudogene TRBV3-2) to TRBJ2-7; 10 positions agree with TRBD1. The germline V gene has CDR1 LGHDT and CDR2 YNNKEL (reference sequence). The ends lost 7 bases at V and 4 bases at J; junction bases unmatched: 4. The CDR3 runs 13 residues. The CDR3 DNA reads as TGTGCCAGCACCCTGGGACAGGGGTACGAGCAGTACTTC. This codes for CASTLGQGYEQYF.

The rearrangement links TRBV5-1 to TRBJ2-1, with 8 bases that match TRBD2. Trimming took 4 bases from V and 4 from J; bases not matched to a gene: 13. CDR3 length: 17 amino acids. Germline CDR1 SGHRS, CDR2 YFSETQ. The CDR3 spells CASSLAPAGGVYNEQFF. CDR3 coding DNA: TGCGCCAGCAGCCTAGCCCCTGCCGGGGGGGTTTACAATGAGCAGTTCTTC.

The rearrangement joins TRBV6-6 to TRBJ1-6; D remains unclear. The CDR3 runs 13 residues. V was trimmed by 6 bases and J by 8 bases, leaving 11 bases between them. Looked up from germline, CDR1 is MNHNY and CDR2 is SVGAGI (reference sequence). This CDR3 is CASRTVSYSPLHF. The CDR3 nucleotides read TGTGCCAGCAGAACAGTTTCCTATTCACCCCTCCACTTT.

The chain employs TRBV7-2 and TRBJ1-6; a weak D match, TRBD1 (5 bases). The CDR3 is 16 amino acids. Germline V lookup: CDR1 SGHTA, CDR2 FQGNSA. V shed 5 bases and J shed 5 bases, with 16 bases lying between them. CDR3 DNA sequence: TGTGCCAGCAGCATAGGGGTCCGGGGGGATAATTCACCCCTCCACTTT. It encodes CASSIGVRGDNSPLHF.

The rearrangement uses TRBV5-1 and TRBJ1-1; tentatively, D is TRBD1 (6 bases). The CDR3 runs to 14 residues. In germline, CDR1 is SGHRS, CDR2 YFSETQ. V gave up 4 bases and J gave up 3 bases, with 13 bases separating them. The CDR3 here is CASSERGSHTEAFF. In nucleotides, the CDR3 is TGCGCCAGCAGCGAAAGGGGGAGTCACACTGAAGCTTTCTTT. The entire variable domain, with the rest obtained from reference TRBV5-1 and TRBJ1-1, is as follows: KAGVTQTPRYLIKTRGQQVTLSCSPISGHRSVSWYQQTPGQGLQFLFEYFSETQRNKGNFPGRFSGRQFSNSRSEMNVSTLELGDSALYLCASSERGSHTEAFFGQGTRLTVV.

The genes are TRBV24-1 and TRBJ2-5; 8 bases line up with TRBD1. CDR1 KGHDR and CDR2 SFDVKD come from the germline V gene. V was pared by 1 base and J by 7 bases, with 13 bases of the junction left unmatched. The CDR3 extends over 17 amino acids. CDR3 sequence reads: CATSDFGWTGSIGTQYF. The CDR3 DNA reads as TGTGCCACCAGTGATTTCGGATGGACAGGGTCAATAGGGACCCAGTACTTC.

This sequence joins TRBV5-6 and TRBJ2-3; unclear D gene. Germline V gene data show CDR1 as SGHDT and CDR2 as YYEEEE. Trimming removed 0 bases at V and 0 bases at J, with 8 bases between. The CDR3 covers 15 residues. In DNA form, the CDR3 reads TGTGCCAGCAGCTTGGGGTGGCAGAGCACAGATACGCAGTATTTT. Translated, it gives CASSLGWQSTDTQYF.

V usage is TRBV28 and J usage is TRBJ1-4; TRBD1 matches 8 bases. The germline V gene has CDR1 MDHEN and CDR2 SYDVKM. V lost 2 bases, J lost 6 bases, and 11 bases stayed unmatched. The CDR3 is made up of 17 amino acids. CDR3 DNA sequence: TGTGCCAGCAGTTTAATCCACGGACAGGGTCGGTATGAAAAACTGTTTTTT. Its protein product is CASSLIHGQGRYEKLFF.

This chain joins TRBV19 and TRBJ2-1; D is possibly TRBD1 (7 bases). Germline values: CDR1 LNHDA, CDR2 SQIVND (reference sequence). CDR3 length: 16 residues. V lost 5 bases, J lost 2 bases, and 16 bases lay in between. CDR3 sequence (DNA): TGTGCCAGTAGTGCCCGACAGGGAGGCCCCTACAATGAGCAGTTCTTC. Protein sequence: CASSARQGGPYNEQFF. Filled out from reference TRBV19 and TRBJ2-1, the complete variable domain reads DGGITQSPKYLFRKEGQNVTLSCEQNLNHDAMYWYRQDPGQGLRLIYYSQIVNDFQKGDIAEGYSVSREKKESFPLTVTSAQKNPTAFYLCASSARQGGPYNEQFFGPGTRLTVL.

The chain couples TRBV27 to TRBJ1-1, with TRBD1 as a possible D gene (6 bases). The CDR3 spans 14 residues. Germline lookup yields CDR1 MNHEY and CDR2 SMNVEV (reference sequence). Trimming left V 3 bases short and J 4 bases short, with 12 bases between. DNA of the CDR3: TGTGCCAGCAGTTTTATACAGGGCTCCACTGAAGCTTTCTTT. Translating gives CASSFIQGSTEAFF.

The chain joins TRBV7-9 to TRBJ2-5; 8 nucleotides line up with TRBD1. This CDR3 region has 15 residues. V gave up 0 bases and J gave up 4 bases; unmatched junction bases: 4. The germline gives CDR1 SEHNR, CDR2 FQNEAQ (reference sequence). The CDR3: CASSLAPGGGETQYF. CDR3 DNA sequence: TGTGCCAGCAGCTTAGCCCCAGGGGGCGGAGAGACCCAGTACTTC.

The chain has TRBV30 and TRBJ1-2; TRBD1 matches 8 bases. Germline V CDR1 and CDR2: GTSNPN, SVGIG (reference sequence). The CDR3 length is 17 residues. Unmatched junction bases numbered 19, after V lost 4 bases and J lost 6 bases. CDR3 sequence reads: CAWINSPRGQGANGYTF. The CDR3 region has the DNA TGTGCCTGGATTAATTCCCCCAGGGGGCAGGGGGCGAATGGCTACACCTTC.

The chain carries TRBV5-1 and TRBJ1-2; 7 positions agree with TRBD1. The CDR3 sequence is 13 residues long. Germline lookup yields CDR1 SGHRS and CDR2 YFSETQ. Losses at the gene ends were 1 base for V and 8 bases for J; bases not matched to a gene: 5. CDR3 in amino acids: CASSLYQGGGYTF. CDR3 DNA: TGCGCCAGCAGCTTGTACCAGGGGGGAGGCTACACCTTC.

This chain links TRBV3-1 (or the pseudogene TRBV3-2) with TRBJ2-7, with 9 bases that match TRBD1. The CDR3 extends over 14 amino acids. V lost 4 bases to trimming and J lost 7 bases; unmatched junction nucleotides: 8. The V gene's germline CDR1 is LGHDT and CDR2 YNNKEL (reference sequence). CDR3 DNA: TGTGCCAGCAGCCTTCAACAGGGGGCGGAGGAGCAGTACTTC. It yields the protein CASSLQQGAEEQYF.